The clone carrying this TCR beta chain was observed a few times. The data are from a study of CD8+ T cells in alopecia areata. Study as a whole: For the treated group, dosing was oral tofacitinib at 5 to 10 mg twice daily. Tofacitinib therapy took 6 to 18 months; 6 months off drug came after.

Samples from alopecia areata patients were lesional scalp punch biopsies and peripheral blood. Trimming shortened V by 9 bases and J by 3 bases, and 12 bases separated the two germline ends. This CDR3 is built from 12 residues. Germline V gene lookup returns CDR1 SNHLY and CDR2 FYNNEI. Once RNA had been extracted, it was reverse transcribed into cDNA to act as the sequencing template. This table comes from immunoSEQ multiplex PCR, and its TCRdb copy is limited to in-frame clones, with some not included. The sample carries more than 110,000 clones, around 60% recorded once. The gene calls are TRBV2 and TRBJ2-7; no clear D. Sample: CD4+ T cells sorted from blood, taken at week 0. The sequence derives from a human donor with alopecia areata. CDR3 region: CASEVGLYEQYF. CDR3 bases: TGTGCCAGTGAAGTAGGGCTCTACGAGCAGTACTTC.